The rows below give T cell receptor beta chains drawn from one sample of a study of CD8+ T cells in alopecia areata. Clones were sequenced by immunoSEQ multiplex PCR, and TCRdb holds only the in-frame ones, with some missing. The table records about 150,000 clones, 45% to 60% of them present only once. This specimen was CD8+ T cells sorted from blood, taken at week 0. All receptors derive from a human donor with alopecia areata. CDR3s include the opening cysteine and the closing phenylalanine or tryptophan. D genes are given only for firm matches. Size is omitted from some rows. Given values are once, few, many or a class for expanded clones.

clone_size d_call j_call v_call cdr3_aa cdr3_nt
- - TRBJ1-1 TRBV4-3 CASSQDPVTEAFF TGCGCCAGCAGCCAAGATCCGGTCACTGAAGCTTTCTTT
- - TRBJ1-1 TRBV11-2 CASSFPPGVTTEAFF TGTGCCAGCAGCTTCCCCCCAGGGGTTACCACTGAAGCTTTCTTT
- - TRBJ2-3 TRBV30 CAWNLGGFTDTQYF TGTGCCTGGAACTTGGGGGGCTTCACAGATACGCAGTATTTT
few - TRBJ2-2 TRBV27 CASTSELSPGELFF TGTGCCAGCACCTCCGAGCTCTCCCCCGGGGAGCTGTTTTTT
few TRBD2 TRBJ2-7 TRBV16 CASSQTSGGEQYF TGTGCCAGCAGCCAGACCTCGGGGGGCGAGCAGTACTTC
- - TRBJ2-7 TRBV15 CATSNRGQTYEQYF TGTGCCACCAGCAACCGCGGACAGACCTACGAGCAGTACTTC
- - TRBJ1-1 TRBV5-1 CASSLAGGGEAFF TGCGCCAGCAGCTTGGCTGGAGGCGGTGAAGCTTTCTTT
few - TRBJ2-1 TRBV19 CASSIADSNEQFF TGTGCCAGTAGTATAGCCGACTCCAATGAGCAGTTCTTC
- TRBD1 TRBJ1-1 TRBV29-1 CSVDVAGQPRAEAFF TGCAGCGTTGATGTGGCGGGACAGCCTCGGGCTGAAGCTTTCTTT
- - TRBJ2-3 TRBV30 CAWSGRGFLQYF TGTGCCTGGAGTGGACGGGGGTTCTTGCAGTATTTT
- - TRBJ2-3 TRBV29-1 CTGTDTQYF TGCACCGGTACAGATACGCAGTATTTT
once - TRBJ1-2 TRBV29-1 CSVAQSNGYTF TGCAGCGTTGCACAGTCAAATGGCTACACCTTC
- TRBD1 TRBJ2-7 TRBV5-1 CASSLQGAREQYF TGCGCCAGCAGCTTACAGGGGGCGCGGGAGCAGTACTTC
- - TRBJ1-2 TRBV30 CAWSEGGTNGYTF TGTGCCTGGAGTGAAGGGGGAACGAATGGCTACACCTTC
- - TRBJ2-4 TRBV29-1 CSAYGGTAKNIQYF TGCAGCGCGTACGGGGGAACAGCCAAAAACATTCAGTACTTC
once - TRBJ2-1 TRBV7-3 CASSLVEVANEQFF TGTGCCAGCAGCTTAGTGGAGGTCGCCAATGAGCAGTTCTTC
- - TRBJ2-7 TRBV6-5 CASSPDPETLYEQYF TGTGCCAGCAGCCCCGACCCGGAGACACTCTACGAGCAGTACTTC
- - TRBJ2-3 TRBV20-1 CSAQITDTQYF TGCAGTGCTCAAATCACAGATACGCAGTATTTT
- TRBD2 TRBJ2-4 TRBV5-6 CASRGSGGAKNIQYF TGTGCCAGCAGGGGTAGCGGGGGAGCCAAAAACATTCAGTACTTC
few TRBD1 TRBJ1-5 TRBV27 CASSPGTGPGNQPQHF TGTGCCAGCAGTCCGGGGACAGGCCCTGGCAATCAGCCCCAGCATTTT
- - TRBJ2-2 TRBV5-1 CASSAANTGELFF TGCGCCAGCAGCGCCGCGAACACCGGGGAGCTGTTTTTT
- - TRBJ2-3 TRBV9 CASSVGQGPQDTQYF TGTGCCAGCAGCGTAGGCCAGGGACCTCAGGATACGCAGTATTTT
- - TRBJ1-6 TRBV4-3 CASSPDSVNSPLHF TGCGCCAGCAGCCCGGACAGCGTCAATTCACCCCTCCACTTT
- TRBD1 TRBJ2-7 TRBV15 CATSRGTGEEEQYF TGTGCCACCAGCAGAGGGACAGGGGAAGAAGAGCAGTACTTC
- - TRBJ1-2 TRBV6-5 CASSYGARDGYTF TGTGCCAGCAGTTACGGAGCCAGAGATGGCTACACCTTC
once - TRBJ1-2 TRBV29-1 CSVESGERNGYTF TGCAGCGTTGAATCGGGGGAACGGAATGGCTACACCTTC
- - TRBJ2-7 TRBV11-2 CASSLRPENEQYF TGTGCCAGCAGCTTAAGGCCTGAAAACGAGCAGTACTTC
many - TRBJ2-1 TRBV4-3 CASSQSLNNEQFF TGCGCCAGCAGCCAGTCGCTGAACAATGAGCAGTTCTTC
- TRBD2 TRBJ2-3 TRBV13 CASSPISGGNTDTQYF TGTGCCAGCAGCCCCATCAGCGGGGGGAACACAGATACGCAGTATTTT
few TRBD1 TRBJ2-7 TRBV29-1 CSSRTGDSYEQYF TGCAGCTCTCGGACAGGGGACAGCTACGAGCAGTACTTC
- TRBD2 TRBJ2-1 TRBV5-1 CASSLGEITSGGRYNEQFF TGCGCCAGCAGCTTGGGAGAAATTACTAGCGGGGGGCGATACAATGAGCAGTTCTTC
- - TRBJ2-4 TRBV29-1 CSVRTGLSNIQYF TGCAGCGTTAGAACCGGACTCTCGAACATTCAGTACTTC
- TRBD1 TRBJ2-2 TRBV13 CASSLAGTGSTGELFF TGTGCCAGCAGCTTAGCCGGGACAGGTTCCACCGGGGAGCTGTTTTTT
- - TRBJ1-6 TRBV4-3 CASSQEASLGSPLHF TGCGCCAGCAGCCAAGAGGCATCCCTGGGGTCACCCCTCCACTTT
- - TRBJ2-5 TRBV15 CATSRDRGETQYF TGTGCCACCAGCAGAGATCGTGGGGAGACCCAGTACTTC